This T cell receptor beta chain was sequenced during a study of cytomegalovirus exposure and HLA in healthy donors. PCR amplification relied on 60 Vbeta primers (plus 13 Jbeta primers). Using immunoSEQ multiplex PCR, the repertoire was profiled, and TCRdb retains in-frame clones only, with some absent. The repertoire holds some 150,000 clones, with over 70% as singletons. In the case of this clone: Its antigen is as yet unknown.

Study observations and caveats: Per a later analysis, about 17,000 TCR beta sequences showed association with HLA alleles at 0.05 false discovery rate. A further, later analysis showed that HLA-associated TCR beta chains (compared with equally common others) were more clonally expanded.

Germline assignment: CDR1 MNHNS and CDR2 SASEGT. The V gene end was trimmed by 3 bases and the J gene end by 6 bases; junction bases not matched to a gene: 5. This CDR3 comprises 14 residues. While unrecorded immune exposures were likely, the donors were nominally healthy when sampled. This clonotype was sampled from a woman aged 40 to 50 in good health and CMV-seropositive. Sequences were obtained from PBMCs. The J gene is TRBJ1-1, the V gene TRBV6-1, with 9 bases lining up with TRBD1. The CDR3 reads CASSETGGFSEAFF. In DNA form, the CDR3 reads TGTGCCAGCAGTGAGACAGGGGGTTTCTCTGAAGCTTTCTTT.